The 22 T cell receptor beta chains reported below all come from one sample, sequenced in a study of T cells in Graves' hyperthyroidism and ophthalmopathy. TCR beta CDR3 regions were amplified from RNA. In the first-round RT-PCR of the TCR CDR3, the HTBI primer set was used. TCRdb reprocessed the multiplex PCR reads with MiXCR, giving one entry per CDR3 protein. The table has about 700,000 distinct CDR3 sequences, approximately 42% seen once. The material sequenced was peripheral blood or thyroid tissue (not recorded which). The source of these receptors is an adult man with Graves' disease, either hyperthyroidism or ophthalmopathy (not recorded which).

The table lists this clonotype with many counts. The chain joins TRBV12-3 or TRBV12-4 to TRBJ1-6, with 9 bases matching TRBD1. This CDR3 region has 15 residues. V lost 6 bases to trimming and J lost 7 bases; unmatched junction nucleotides: 7. The chain's CDR3 is CASRAGTGRNSPLHF. The CDR3, as DNA: TGTGCCAGCAGAGCCGGGACAGGGAGGAATTCACCCCTCCACTTT.

At least ten counts were recorded for this clonotype. J is TRBJ1-2 and V is TRBV10-3; TRBD1 aligns across 7 bases. CDR3 length equals 13 residues. V lost 3 bases to trimming and J lost 6 bases; unmatched junction nucleotides: 4. CDR1 and CDR2 (germline): ENHRY, SYGVKD. CDR3 sequence reads: CAISEAGTDGYTF. The CDR3 coding sequence is TGTGCCATCAGTGAAGCAGGGACAGATGGCTACACCTTC.

V and J are TRBV29-1 and TRBJ1-4; the match to TRBD1 covers 8 bases. Unmatched junction bases numbered 10, after V lost 6 bases and J lost 7 bases. This CDR3 is 14 amino acids long. Germline values: CDR1 SQVTM, CDR2 ANQGSEA. In DNA form, the CDR3 reads TGCAGCGTCGGACGACAGGGGAGGCTTGAAAAACTGTTTTTT. Protein sequence: CSVGRQGRLEKLFF.

This clonotype has a count of ten or more. V gene TRBV2 combines with J gene TRBJ1-1; D ambiguous. The V gene lost 4 bases and the J gene lost 1 base, with 4 bases spanning the gap. Germline loops: CDR1 SNHLY, CDR2 FYNNEI. The CDR3 totals 12 residues. The CDR3 is CASSVPNTEAFF. The CDR3 DNA sequence: TGTGCCAGCAGTGTACCGAACACTGAAGCTTTCTTT.

This clonotype was observed a few times. A much larger clone is a single base away; this may be a read error. The chain links TRBV10-3 to TRBJ1-4, with D unresolved. This CDR3 contains 14 residues. V was shortened by 7 bases and J by 2 bases, with 11 bases between the two germline ends. The germline V gene encodes CDR1 ENHRY and CDR2 SYGVKD. CDR3 bases: TGTGCCATCAAAAGTGACCGCACTAATGAAAAACTGTTTTTT. Protein sequence: CAIKSDRTNEKLFF.

This clonotype was counted a few times. The CDR3 DNA reads TGTGCCAGCAGCCAAGTCACAGGGGCTAGGAACACTGAAGCTTTCTTT. Its translation: CASSQVTGARNTEAFF. V usage is TRBV14 and J usage is TRBJ1-1; 7 nucleotides match TRBD1. J lost 1 base, V lost 1 base, and 6 bases had no gene match. Germline lookup yields CDR1 SGHDN and CDR2 FVKESK. The CDR3 runs 16 residues.

The CDR3 DNA is TGTGCCAGCAGCTTGACAGGGGAGTATGAGACCCAGTACTTC. It yields the protein CASSLTGEYETQYF. This sequence joins TRBV7-2 and TRBJ2-5; 8 positions agree with TRBD1. Germline CDR1 reads SGHTA; CDR2 reads FQGNSA. The CDR3 has 14 amino acids. The V and J ends lost 3 bases and 5 bases, in that order; junction bases with no gene match: 5.

With regard to this clonotype: Its ends do not fully match the called genes, so a read error is possible. The rearrangement links TRBV7-9 to TRBJ2-7; 9 bases are a match to TRBD1. CDR1 is SEHNR and CDR2 is FQNEAQ in the germline V gene (reference sequence). The CDR3 runs 15 residues. The CDR3 sequence is CASSSGTGYRYEQCF. CDR3 sequence (DNA): TGTGCCAGCAGCTCCGGGACAGGGTATAGGTACGAGCAGTGCTTC.

CDR3 in amino acids: CASSDYRGFYEQYF. DNA for the CDR3: TGTGCCAGCAGCGACTACCGGGGGTTCTACGAGCAGTACTTC. The rearrangement links TRBV7-9 to TRBJ2-7, with a tentative D call TRBD2 (6 bases). V was pared by 5 bases and J by 3 bases, with 14 bases between. The CDR3 totals 14 residues. Germline CDR1 SEHNR, CDR2 FQNEAQ (reference sequence).

The sample holds a few counts of this clonotype. The chain joins TRBV7-9 to TRBJ1-3; D call uncertain. Germline CDR1 SEHNR, CDR2 FQNEAQ (reference sequence). The CDR3 is 15 residues long. Deletions cut 7 bases from V and 0 bases from J, with 13 bases between. CDR3 sequence (DNA): TGTGCCAGCACCTTTCGGAGTAGCTCTGGAAACACCATATATTTT. Amino acid sequence: CASTFRSSSGNTIYF.

The J gene is TRBJ1-2, the V gene TRBV25-1; 10 nucleotides agree with TRBD1. V was clipped by 8 bases and J by 6 bases; unmatched bases: 6. Germline lookup yields CDR1 MGHDK and CDR2 SYGVNS. This CDR3 spans 13 amino acids. The CDR3 sequence is CASGRQGADGYTF. CDR3 coding DNA: TGTGCCAGCGGGCGACAGGGGGCAGATGGCTACACCTTC.

J is TRBJ1-2 and V is TRBV29-1; D may be TRBD1 (6 bases). V was shortened by 4 bases and J by 8 bases, with 11 bases between the two germline ends. Germline CDR1 SQVTM, CDR2 ANQGSEA. The CDR3 loop spans 11 amino acids. CDR3 protein: CSVGWGGGYTF. CDR3 coding DNA: TGCAGCGTTGGGTGGGGGGGCGGCTACACCTTC.

The chain recombines TRBV2 with TRBJ2-5; TRBD2 agrees at 7 bases. Looked up from germline, CDR1 is SNHLY and CDR2 is FYNNEI. The CDR3 covers 15 residues. The ends lost 6 bases at V and 1 base at J; junction bases unmatched: 8. The CDR3 loop is CASSVAERGQETQYF. As DNA, the CDR3 is TGTGCCAGCAGCGTAGCAGAGCGGGGCCAAGAGACCCAGTACTTC.

V usage is TRBV25-1 and J usage is TRBJ2-5, with 9 bases fitting TRBD1. J lost 5 bases, V lost 2 bases, and 9 bases had no gene match. The CDR3 runs 16 residues. The germline V gene has CDR1 MGHDK and CDR2 SYGVNS. The CDR3 region is CASSELDRGRGETQYF. In DNA, the CDR3 is TGTGCCAGCAGTGAACTGGACAGGGGTAGAGGGGAGACCCAGTACTTC.

V gene TRBV10-3 combines with J gene TRBJ1-3; D is undetermined. The germline V and J ends were trimmed by 5 bases and 0 bases, with 11 bases remaining between them. The CDR3 contains 15 residues. CDR1 is ENHRY, CDR2 SYGVKD, per germline. CDR3 region: CAISSLANSGNTIYF. The CDR3 bases are TGTGCCATCAGTTCGCTCGCCAACTCTGGAAACACCATATATTTT.

V usage is TRBV6-1 and J usage is TRBJ2-2, with a tentative D call TRBD2 (6 bases). The CDR3 is 17 amino acids. Trimming pared 2 bases from V and 1 base from J, leaving 14 bases between. CDR1 MNHNS and CDR2 SASEGT come from the germline V gene. The CDR3 protein is CASSEIRAGLNTGELFF. In DNA, the CDR3 is TGTGCCAGCAGTGAAATCCGGGCGGGGCTGAACACCGGGGAGCTGTTTTTT.

A note on this clonotype: This may be a read error, as it is one base from a much larger clone. The J gene is TRBJ2-7, the V gene TRBV7-9; 11 nucleotides match TRBD2. The ends lost 4 bases at V and 6 bases at J; junction bases unmatched: 8. CDR1 and CDR2 from the germline V gene are SEHNR and FQNEAQ (reference sequence). The CDR3 consists of 15 residues. The CDR3 here is CASSSTTSGSGEQYF. In DNA, the CDR3 is TGTGCCAGCAGCTCAACCACTAGCGGGAGCGGCGAGCAGTACTTC.

This clonotype was picked up many times. The rearrangement links TRBV7-2 to TRBJ1-5, with 7 positions matching TRBD1. V lost 5 bases to trimming and J lost 3 bases; unmatched junction nucleotides: 10. CDR1 is SGHTA and CDR2 is FQGNSA in the germline V gene. CDR3 length: 16 amino acids. CDR3 coding DNA: TGTGCCAGCAGCCTTAAGACAGGGTCCGCCAATCAGCCCCAGCATTTT. Its translation: CASSLKTGSANQPQHF.

On this clonotype itself: A much larger clone lies one base from this, so it may be a read error. J is TRBJ1-4 and V is TRBV7-4, with D hard to call. Trimming stripped 6 bases from V and 3 bases from J, with 5 bases between. This CDR3 has 12 residues. Per germline, CDR1 SGHVT and CDR2 SQSDAQ. CDR3 in amino acids: CASRASNEKLFF. The CDR3 DNA sequence: TGTGCCAGCAGGGCGTCTAATGAAAAACTGTTTTTT.

The J gene is TRBJ1-1, the V gene TRBV15; D uncertain. The CDR3 totals 13 residues. V shed 1 base and J shed 3 bases, with 6 bases lying between them. Looked up from germline, CDR1 is LNHNV and CDR2 is YYDKDF (reference sequence). CDR3 nucleotides: TGTGCCACCAGCAGAGGGCAGGACACTGAAGCTTTCTTT. Protein: CATSRGQDTEAFF.

The rearrangement uses TRBV7-9 and TRBJ1-1; 7 bases fit TRBD1. Germline V CDR1 and CDR2: SEHNR, FQNEAQ (reference sequence). V trimming: 5 bases; J trimming: 1 base; junction bases outside the gene matches: 4. The CDR3 is 14 residues long. CDR3 sequence (DNA): TGTGCCAGCAGCGGAGGGGACAGGAACACTGAAGCTTTCTTT. Translation: CASSGGDRNTEAFF.

The rearrangement links TRBV7-6 to TRBJ1-5, with D possibly being TRBD1 (6 bases). V was pared by 4 bases and J by 3 bases, with 22 bases between. Germline V gene sequence: CDR1 SGHVS, CDR2 FNYEAQ. There are 18 residues in the CDR3. The CDR3 DNA is TGTGCCAGCAGCTCGGGTAAGGGGGGGCAATTTCCCAATCAGCCCCAGCATTTT. Its translation is CASSSGKGGQFPNQPQHF.